The rows below give T cell receptor beta chains drawn from one sample of a study of blood T cell repertoires in COVID-19. Measured with immunoSEQ multiplex PCR; TCRdb has only the in-frame clones, and not every one. In the table there are around 100,000 clones, roughly 70% of which are singletons. Sequencing used peripheral blood. All receptors come from a man between 65 and 85 years old with COVID-19, enrolled during active disease. Both conserved end residues are part of each CDR3. D genes are given only for firm matches. Clone size, where shown, is once, few, many, or a class for clones that have expanded.

V	J	size	D	DNA	CDR3
TRBV19	TRBJ2-4	-	-	TGTGCCAGTAGTATTGCCGGGACCAAAAACATTCAGTACTTC	CASSIAGTKNIQYF
TRBV3-1/TRBV3-2	TRBJ1-1	few	-	TGTGCCAGCAGCCAAGGGCCCAGGAATGAAGCTTTCTTT	CASSQGPRNEAFF
TRBV27	TRBJ2-7	-	-	TGTGCCAGCACCCAATCCGGGACACCGCCTTACGAGCAGTACTTC	CASTQSGTPPYEQYF
TRBV2	TRBJ1-2	once	-	TGTGCCAGCAGTGAAGATGGCAGTGGTGGCTACACCTTC	CASSEDGSGGYTF
TRBV5-1	TRBJ1-3	-	-	TGCGCCAGCAGCTTGGCAGGGCGAATGGTCGGAAACACCATATATTTT	CASSLAGRMVGNTIYF
TRBV2	TRBJ1-5	-	-	TGTGCCAGCAGAGCGCTACAGGGCGATCAGCCCCAGCATTTT	CASRALQGDQPQHF
TRBV5-1	TRBJ2-3	-	TRBD1	TGCGCCAGCAGCTTGTCTGGCAGGGGGCTAGGAGATACGCAGTATTTT	CASSLSGRGLGDTQYF
TRBV9	TRBJ2-1	-	-	TGTGCCAGCAGCCCCCAGGGGCAAACTCTTAATGAGCAGTTCTTC	CASSPQGQTLNEQFF
TRBV19	TRBJ2-3	-	TRBD2	TGTGCCAGTAGTAGGGGACTAGTGAGCACAGATACGCAGTATTTT	CASSRGLVSTDTQYF
TRBV18	TRBJ2-3	once	-	TGTGCCAGCTCTCCCGCGGGACTAGATACGCAGTATTTT	CASSPAGLDTQYF
TRBV4-1	TRBJ2-2	-	-	TGCGCCAGCAGCCAAAGGGGACTGTCCACCGGGGAGCTGTTTTTT	CASSQRGLSTGELFF
TRBV12-3/TRBV12-4	TRBJ2-7	-	-	TGTGCCAGCAGTCCTTCTCTCTACGAGCAGTACTTC	CASSPSLYEQYF
TRBV27	TRBJ2-7	few	TRBD2	TGTGCCAGCAGTCAACGGGAGGGGTCCTACGAGCAGTACTTC	CASSQREGSYEQYF
TRBV27	TRBJ2-6	-	TRBD2	TGTGCCAGCAGACCTAAATCGCGCGGGAGAGGTGTCTTGGGGTCTGGGGCCAACGTCCTGACTTTC	CASRPKSRGRGVLGSGANVLTF
TRBV4-2	TRBJ1-3	few	TRBD1	TGTGCCAGCAGCCAAGGAGGGACAGGGGGCGGAAACACCATATATTTT	CASSQGGTGGGNTIYF
TRBV5-4	TRBJ2-7	-	-	TGTGCCAGCAGCCCCGGCGGCGGGATGTCCTACGAGCAGTACTTC	CASSPGGGMSYEQYF
TRBV5-4	TRBJ1-1	-	-	TGTGCCAGCAGCGTACGTAGCAGGGAGGGGAATCTATTGTCCACTGAAGCTTTCTTT	CASSVRSREGNLLSTEAFF
TRBV7-2	TRBJ2-7	-	TRBD2	TGTGCCAGCAGCTTGGGACTAGCGGGAGACTACGAGCAGTACTTC	CASSLGLAGDYEQYF
TRBV18	TRBJ2-1	-	-	TGTGCCAGCTCACCCGCGAATTCCGGGAGTTCAACCAATGAGCAGTTCTTC	CASSPANSGSSTNEQFF
TRBV19	TRBJ1-4	-	-	TGTGCCAGTAGTATCTCTGTCCCGGGAACTAATGAAAAACTGTTTTTT	CASSISVPGTNEKLFF
TRBV6-5	TRBJ2-7	-	-	TGTGCCAGCAGCCGAACCAAGACAGAAGCCTACGAGCAGTACTTC	CASSRTKTEAYEQYF
TRBV6-1	TRBJ1-6	-	TRBD1	TGTGCCAGCAGTGAAGGGCGGACAGGGAGCTATAATTCACCCCTCCACTTT	CASSEGRTGSYNSPLHF
TRBV12-5	TRBJ2-1	-	TRBD2	TGTGCTAGTGGTTTGGGGACTAGCGGCTACAATGAGCAGTTCTTC	CASGLGTSGYNEQFF